This TCR beta chain is from a study of shared clonotypes between healthy human individuals. The CDR3 is 14 amino acids. Looked up from germline, CDR1 is MGHRA and CDR2 is YSYEKL. V lost 6 bases and J lost 5, with 16 bases in between. Naivety among CD8 cells was defined by CD45RO negativity and positive CCR7 selection, thereby excluding terminally differentiated effector memory CD45RA+ cells. Profiled with immunoSEQ multiplex PCR; TCRdb holds only in-frame clones, not every one. The repertoire holds some 2 million clones, with about 95% as singletons. Sequencing was done on a sample of naive CD8+ T cells sorted from blood. The sequence derives from a man aged 18 to 29 in good health. V is TRBV4-1 and J is TRBJ1-2; maybe TRBD1 (6 bases). CDR3 region: CASRGLGTLYGYTF. The CDR3 DNA sequence: TGCGCCAGCAGGGGCCTAGGGACACTATATGGCTACACCTTC.